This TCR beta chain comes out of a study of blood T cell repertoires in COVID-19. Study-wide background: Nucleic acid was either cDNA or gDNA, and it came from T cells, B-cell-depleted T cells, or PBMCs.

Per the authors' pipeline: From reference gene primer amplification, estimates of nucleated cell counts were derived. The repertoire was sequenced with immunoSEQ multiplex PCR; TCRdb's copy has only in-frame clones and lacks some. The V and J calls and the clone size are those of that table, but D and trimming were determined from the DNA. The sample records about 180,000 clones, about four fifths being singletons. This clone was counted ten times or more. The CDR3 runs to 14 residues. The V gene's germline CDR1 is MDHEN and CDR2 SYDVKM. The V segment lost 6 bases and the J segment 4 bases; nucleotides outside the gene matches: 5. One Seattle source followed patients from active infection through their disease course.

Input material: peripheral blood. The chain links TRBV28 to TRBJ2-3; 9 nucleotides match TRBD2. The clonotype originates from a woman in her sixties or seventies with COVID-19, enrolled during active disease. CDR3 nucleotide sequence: TGTGCCAGCAGCTGGACTAGCGAATCAGATACGCAGTATTTT. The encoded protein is CASSWTSESDTQYF.